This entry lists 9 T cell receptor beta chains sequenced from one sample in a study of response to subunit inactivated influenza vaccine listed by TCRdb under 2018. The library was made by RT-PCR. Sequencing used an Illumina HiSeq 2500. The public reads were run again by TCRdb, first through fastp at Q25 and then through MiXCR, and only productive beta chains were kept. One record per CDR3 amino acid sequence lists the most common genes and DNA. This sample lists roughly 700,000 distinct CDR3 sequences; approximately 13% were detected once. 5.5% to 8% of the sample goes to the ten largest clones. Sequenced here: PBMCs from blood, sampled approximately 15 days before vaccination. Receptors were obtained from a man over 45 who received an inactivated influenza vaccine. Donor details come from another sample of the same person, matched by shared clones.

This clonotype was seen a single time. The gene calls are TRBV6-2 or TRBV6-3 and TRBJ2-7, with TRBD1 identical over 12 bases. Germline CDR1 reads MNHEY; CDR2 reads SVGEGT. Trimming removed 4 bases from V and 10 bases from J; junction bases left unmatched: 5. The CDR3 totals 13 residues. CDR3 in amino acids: CASSWPGTGGQYF. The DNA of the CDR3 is TGTGCCAGCAGTTGGCCCGGGACAGGGGGCCAGTACTTC.

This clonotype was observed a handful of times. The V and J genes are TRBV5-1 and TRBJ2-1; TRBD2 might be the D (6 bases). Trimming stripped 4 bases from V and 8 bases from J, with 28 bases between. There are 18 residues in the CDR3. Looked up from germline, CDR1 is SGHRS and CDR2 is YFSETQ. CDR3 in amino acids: CASSPPRTGPPGLDEQFF. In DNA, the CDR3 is TGCGCCAGCAGCCCCCCAAGAACGGGACCCCCGGGACTCGATGAGCAGTTCTTC.

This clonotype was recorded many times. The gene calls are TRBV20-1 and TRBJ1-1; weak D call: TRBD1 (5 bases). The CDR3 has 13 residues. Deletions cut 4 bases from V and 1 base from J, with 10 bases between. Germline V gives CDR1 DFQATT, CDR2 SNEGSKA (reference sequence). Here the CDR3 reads CSANQGGNTEAFF. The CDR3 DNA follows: TGCAGTGCTAATCAGGGTGGGAACACTGAAGCTTTCTTT.

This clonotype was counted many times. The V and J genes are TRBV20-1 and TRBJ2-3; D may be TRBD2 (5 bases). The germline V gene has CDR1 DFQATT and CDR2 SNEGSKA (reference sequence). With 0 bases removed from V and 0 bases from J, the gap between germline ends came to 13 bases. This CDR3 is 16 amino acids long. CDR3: CSARDPGYSSTDTQYF. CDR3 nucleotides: TGCAGTGCTAGAGATCCGGGGTATTCTAGCACAGATACGCAGTATTTT.

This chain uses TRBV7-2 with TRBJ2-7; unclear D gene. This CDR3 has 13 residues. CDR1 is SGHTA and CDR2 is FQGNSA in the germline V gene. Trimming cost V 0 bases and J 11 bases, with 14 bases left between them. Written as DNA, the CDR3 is TGTGCCAGCAGCTTAGCCCCAGACCAGACGGAGTACTTC. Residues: CASSLAPDQTEYF.

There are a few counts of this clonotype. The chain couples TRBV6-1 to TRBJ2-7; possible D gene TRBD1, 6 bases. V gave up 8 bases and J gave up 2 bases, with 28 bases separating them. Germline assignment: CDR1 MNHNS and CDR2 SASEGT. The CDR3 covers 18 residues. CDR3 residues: CASGNTFGVGAFAYEQYF. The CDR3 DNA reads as TGTGCCAGCGGCAACACCTTTGGTGTGGGGGCGTTTGCCTACGAGCAGTACTTC.

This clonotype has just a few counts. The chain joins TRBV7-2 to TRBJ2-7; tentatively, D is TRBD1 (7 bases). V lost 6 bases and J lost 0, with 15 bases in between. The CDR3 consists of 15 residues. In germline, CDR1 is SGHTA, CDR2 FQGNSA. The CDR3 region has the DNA TGTGCCAGCAGATCTGGGGGGACAGTCTCCTACGAGCAGTACTTC. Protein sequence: CASRSGGTVSYEQYF.

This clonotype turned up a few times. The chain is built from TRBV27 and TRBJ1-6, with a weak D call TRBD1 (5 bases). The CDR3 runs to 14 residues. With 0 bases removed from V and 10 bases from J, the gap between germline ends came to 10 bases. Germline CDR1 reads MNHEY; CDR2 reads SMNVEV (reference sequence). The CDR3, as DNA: TGTGCCAGCAGTTTATCTTCAGGGTACTCACCCCTCCACTTT. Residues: CASSLSSGYSPLHF.

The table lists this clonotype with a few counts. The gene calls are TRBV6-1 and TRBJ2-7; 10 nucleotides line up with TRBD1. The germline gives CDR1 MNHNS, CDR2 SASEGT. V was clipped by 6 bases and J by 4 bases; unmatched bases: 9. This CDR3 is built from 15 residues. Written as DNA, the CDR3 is TGTGCCAGCAGGGATCCGGGACAGGGGATTTACGAGCAGTACTTC. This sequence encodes CASRDPGQGIYEQYF.